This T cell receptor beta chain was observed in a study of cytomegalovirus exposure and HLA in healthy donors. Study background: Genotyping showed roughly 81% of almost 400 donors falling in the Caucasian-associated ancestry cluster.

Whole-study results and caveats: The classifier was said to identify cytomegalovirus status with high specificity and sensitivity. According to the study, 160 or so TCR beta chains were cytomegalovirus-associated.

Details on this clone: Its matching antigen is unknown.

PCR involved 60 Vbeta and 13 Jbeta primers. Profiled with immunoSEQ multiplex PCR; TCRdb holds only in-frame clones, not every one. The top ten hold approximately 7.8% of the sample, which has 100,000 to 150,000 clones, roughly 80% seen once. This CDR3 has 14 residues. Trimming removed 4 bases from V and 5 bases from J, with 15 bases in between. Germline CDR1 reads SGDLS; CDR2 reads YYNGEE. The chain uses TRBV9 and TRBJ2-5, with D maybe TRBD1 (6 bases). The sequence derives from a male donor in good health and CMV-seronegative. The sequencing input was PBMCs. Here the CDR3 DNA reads TGTGCCAGCAGCCCCGAGGACAGACGGGAGACCCAGTACTTC. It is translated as CASSPEDRRETQYF. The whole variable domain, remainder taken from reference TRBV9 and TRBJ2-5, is DSGVTQTPKHLITATGQRVTLRCSPRSGDLSVYWYQQSLDQGLQFLIQYYNGEERAKGNILERFSAQQFPDLHSELNLSSLELGDSALYFCASSPEDRRETQYFGPGTRLLVL.